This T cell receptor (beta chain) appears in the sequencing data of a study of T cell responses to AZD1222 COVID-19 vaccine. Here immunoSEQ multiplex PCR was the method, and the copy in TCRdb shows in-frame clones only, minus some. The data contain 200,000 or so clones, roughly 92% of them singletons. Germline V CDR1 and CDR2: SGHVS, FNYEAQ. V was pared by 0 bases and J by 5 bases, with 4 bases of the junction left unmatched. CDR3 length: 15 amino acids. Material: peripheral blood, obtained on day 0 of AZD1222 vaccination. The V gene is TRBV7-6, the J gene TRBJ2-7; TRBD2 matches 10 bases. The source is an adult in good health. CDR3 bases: TGTGCCAGCAGCTTAGCGCCTAGCGGGAGTCACGAGCAGTACTTC. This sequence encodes CASSLAPSGSHEQYF.